One and the same sample provided the 17 T cell receptor beta chains below, sequenced in a study of T cell changes during pregnancy in multiple sclerosis. Method: immunoSEQ multiplex PCR; TCRdb's copy keeps in-frame clones and lacks some. The sample holds over 55,000 clones, about 88% seen once. The input for sequencing was peripheral blood, taken in the first trimester of pregnancy. Source of these receptors: a female donor with multiple sclerosis, enrolled in a pregnancy study.

The J gene is TRBJ1-6, the V gene TRBV19; D gene unclear. Germline-derived CDR1 and CDR2 are LNHDA and SQIVND (reference sequence). This CDR3 contains 13 residues. Trimming pared 6 bases from V and 5 bases from J, leaving 8 bases between. CDR3 protein: CASRSVDNSPLHF. In DNA, the CDR3 is TGTGCCAGTAGGTCGGTTGATAATTCACCCCTCCACTTT.

This chain joins TRBV10-3 and TRBJ2-1; 12 bases are a match to TRBD2. Germline V gene lookup returns CDR1 ENHRY and CDR2 SYGVKD. CDR3 length: 17 amino acids. V shed 0 bases, J shed 5 bases, and the junction held 5 bases outside the gene matches. In DNA form, the CDR3 reads TGTGCCATCAGTGAGTCGACGTCTAGCGGGGGGGACAATGAGCAGTTCTTC. Protein: CAISESTSSGGDNEQFF.

In DNA, the CDR3 is TGTGCCAGCAGTTACTCGCCTAGCGGGAGATTCAATGAGCAGTTCTTC. As protein: CASSYSPSGRFNEQFF. This sequence joins TRBV6-6 and TRBJ2-1; 10 nucleotides agree with TRBD2. V lost 0 bases to trimming and J lost 6 bases; unmatched junction nucleotides: 5. Germline CDR1 is MNHNY and CDR2 is SVGAGI (reference sequence). The length of the CDR3 is 16 residues.

The CDR3 here is CASSLDSGGSTDTQYF. DNA for the CDR3: TGTGCCAGCAGCCTCGATAGCGGGGGGTCCACAGATACGCAGTATTTT. This chain uses TRBV7-3 with TRBJ2-3; 10 bases agree with TRBD2. Trimming removed 5 bases from V and 2 bases from J; junction bases left unmatched: 7. The CDR3 contains 16 residues. In germline, CDR1 is SGHTA, CDR2 FQGTGA. The complete variable domain, with remaining parts taken from reference TRBV7-3 and TRBJ2-3, reads GAGVSQTPSNKVTEKGKYVELRCDPISGHTALYWYRQSLGQGPEFLIYFQGTGAADDSGLPNDRFFAVRPEGSVSTLKIQRTERGDSAVYLCASSLDSGGSTDTQYFGPGTRLTVL.

This sequence joins TRBV6-5 and TRBJ2-5; D possibly corresponds to TRBD1 (5 bases). This CDR3 is built from 14 residues. CDR1 and CDR2 (germline): MNHEY, SVGAGI. V gave up 2 bases and J gave up 5 bases, with 12 bases separating them. Here the CDR3 DNA reads TGTGCCAGCAGTTACCGGACACGGGCGGAGACCCAGTACTTC. This gives the protein CASSYRTRAETQYF.

The chain combines TRBV10-3 with TRBJ2-7; maybe TRBD2 (5 bases). CDR3 size: 13 residues. Trimming took 6 bases from V and 9 from J, leaving 18 bases between them. Germline-derived CDR1 and CDR2 are ENHRY and SYGVKD. The CDR3 loop is CAISAPVLERQYF. DNA of the CDR3: TGTGCCATCAGCGCCCCGGTACTAGAGAGGCAGTACTTC.

The V and J genes are TRBV2 and TRBJ2-2; D possibly corresponds to TRBD1 (6 bases). This CDR3 spans 15 amino acids. Trimming removed 7 bases from V and 0 bases from J, with 12 bases in between. Germline values: CDR1 SNHLY, CDR2 FYNNEI. CDR3 region: CASKSDSANTGELFF. The CDR3 nucleotides read TGTGCCAGCAAATCGGACAGCGCGAACACCGGGGAGCTGTTTTTT.

The chain is built from TRBV7-8 and TRBJ1-1, with D maybe TRBD1 (6 bases). The ends were cut back, 5 bases at V and 5 bases at J, with 18 bases in the middle. The CDR3 is 15 amino acids. The germline V gene has CDR1 SGHVS and CDR2 FQNEAQ. DNA for the CDR3: TGTGCCAGCAGCCCACCTTTCAGGGGCGTAACTGAAGCTTTCTTT. It translates to CASSPPFRGVTEAFF.

This clone came up once. This rearrangement joins TRBV18 to TRBJ2-7; D is unresolved. V gave up 0 bases and J gave up 0 bases, with 12 bases separating them. The CDR3 spans 16 residues. Germline V CDR1 and CDR2: KGHSH, LQKENI. Written as DNA, the CDR3 is TGTGCCAGCTCACCACCAAAGGATTGGAGCTCCTACGAGCAGTACTTC. Its protein product is CASSPPKDWSSYEQYF. Full variable domain (rest looked up from reference TRBV18 and TRBJ2-7): NAGVMQNPRHLVRRRGQEARLRCSPMKGHSHVYWYRQLPEEGLKFMVYLQKENIIDESGMPKERFSAEFPKEGPSILRIQQVVRGDSAAYFCASSPPKDWSSYEQYFGPGTRLTVT.

The genes are TRBV19 and TRBJ2-2; TRBD1 matches 7 bases. Germline CDR1 LNHDA, CDR2 SQIVND (reference sequence). The CDR3 contains 14 residues. The J segment lost 0 bases and the V segment lost 9 bases, leaving 4 bases of the junction unmatched. The CDR3 loop is CASRGSANTGELFF. CDR3 in DNA: TGTGCCAGCAGGGGGTCGGCGAACACCGGGGAGCTGTTTTTT.

This clone was counted between two and nine times. The V call is TRBV6-1, the J call TRBJ1-2; possibly TRBD1 for D (5 bases). With 3 bases removed from V and 4 bases from J, the gap between germline ends came to 12 bases. From germline, CDR1 is MNHNS and CDR2 SASEGT. This CDR3 comprises 14 residues. The CDR3 here is CASSEGGLSYGYTF. The CDR3 nucleotides are TGTGCCAGCAGTGAGGGGGGACTGAGCTATGGCTACACCTTC.

V gene TRBV7-8 combines with J gene TRBJ1-3; no clear D gene. In germline, CDR1 is SGHVS, CDR2 FQNEAQ. Trimming removed 1 base from V and 0 bases from J, with 10 bases in between. The CDR3 has 16 residues. The DNA of the CDR3 is TGTGCCAGCAGCTTAGGACGGTGGAGCTCTGGAAACACCATATATTTT. This gives the protein CASSLGRWSSGNTIYF.

The rearrangement links TRBV7-9 to TRBJ2-2; no clear D. Germline V gives CDR1 SEHNR, CDR2 FQNEAQ (reference sequence). The CDR3 totals 13 residues. The V end lost 8 bases, the J end lost 6 bases, and 13 bases lay between the germline ends. CDR3 nucleotide sequence: TGTGCCAGCCCCCACGAGCAAGCCGGGGAGCTGTTTTTT. This sequence encodes CASPHEQAGELFF.

This clone occurred once. The chain couples TRBV11-3 to TRBJ2-1; 14 bases fit TRBD2. This CDR3 spans 19 amino acids. Per the germline V gene, CDR1 is SGHNT and CDR2 is YENEEA. V lost 5 bases, J lost 1 base, and 10 bases stayed unmatched. The CDR3 nucleotides are TGTGCCAGCAGCCCCGTGGGGACTAGCGGGAGTAGTTCCTACAATGAGCAGTTCTTC. Its translation: CASSPVGTSGSSSYNEQFF.

This clone was observed a handful of times. V is TRBV29-1 and J is TRBJ1-2, with 7 bases identical to TRBD1. CDR3 size: 13 residues. V gave up 4 bases and J gave up 3 bases; unmatched junction bases: 5. The V gene's germline CDR1 is SQVTM and CDR2 ANQGSEA. The CDR3 DNA reads as TGCAGCGTTGCCCGAGGGGGCGACTATGGCTACACCTTC. Its translation is CSVARGGDYGYTF.

The chain employs TRBV5-1 and TRBJ2-3; weak D call: TRBD1 (6 bases). CDR1 and CDR2 (germline): SGHRS, YFSETQ. Trimming left V 4 bases short and J 2 bases short, with 11 bases between. CDR3 length equals 14 residues. CDR3 loop: CASSGGAFTDTQYF. CDR3 sequence (DNA): TGCGCCAGCAGCGGGGGCGCGTTCACAGATACGCAGTATTTT.

This clone was observed a single time. This chain connects TRBV2 to TRBJ2-5; 7 nucleotides align to TRBD2. The junction had 5 bases not matched to a gene; V was cut back by 2 bases and J by 2 bases. This CDR3 region has 15 residues. The V gene's germline CDR1 is SNHLY and CDR2 FYNNEI. This chain's CDR3 is CASSEPGLRQETQYF. The CDR3, as DNA: TGTGCCAGCAGTGAACCGGGACTACGTCAAGAGACCCAGTACTTC. The full variable domain, rest sourced from reference TRBV2 and TRBJ2-5, is EPEVTQTPSHQVTQMGQEVILRCVPISNHLYFYWYRQILGQKVEFLVSFYNNEISEKSEIFDDQFSVERPDGSNFTLKIRSTKLEDSAMYFCASSEPGLRQETQYFGPGTRLLVL.